The 5 T cell receptor beta chains below come from one sample, sequenced in a study of vaccination and CD4 T cells after COVID-19. These receptors have no known antigen. Treatment defined: approximately nine-day PBMC culture with coronavirus spike peptide pools or control peptides (ViraFEST assay). The Oncomine TCR Beta short-read assay sequenced DNA from cultured CD4+ T cells. Each CDR3 protein gets one entry after TCRdb re-called the PCR reads with MiXCR. The sample consists of roughly 17,000 distinct CDR3 sequences, under 65% of them appearing once. The sequencing used CD4+ T cells from blood, cultured in vitro, collected before SARS-CoV-2 vaccination. The receptors here all came from a human donor who had recovered from COVID-19.

The chain joins TRBV30 to TRBJ2-1, with 7 nucleotides matching TRBD1. Germline assignment: CDR1 GTSNPN and CDR2 SVGIG (reference sequence). V gave up 5 bases and J gave up 13 bases; unmatched junction bases: 8. This CDR3 comprises 11 residues. The CDR3 region has the DNA TGTGCCTGGGGAAGACAGGGTGTTCAGTTCTTC. It yields the protein CAWGRQGVQFF.

The chain carries TRBV29-1 and TRBJ1-1; no clear D. CDR3 length equals 11 residues. Trimming took off 4 bases at V and 7 bases at J, with 10 bases between the two ends. Germline CDR1 reads SQVTM; CDR2 reads ANQGSEA. The CDR3 sequence is CSVVREIEAFF. DNA of the CDR3: TGCAGCGTTGTTCGGGAAATTGAAGCTTTCTTT.

The genes are TRBV11-3 and TRBJ2-2, with D perhaps TRBD1 or TRBD2 (5 bases each). This CDR3 has 15 residues. The V end lost 5 bases, the J end lost 1 base, and 11 bases lay between the germline ends. Looked up from germline, CDR1 is SGHNT and CDR2 is YENEEA. CDR3 residues: CASSPWGLNTGELFF. DNA of the CDR3: TGTGCCAGCAGCCCATGGGGGTTGAACACCGGGGAGCTGTTTTTT.

A few counts support this clonotype. The chain couples TRBV20-1 to TRBJ1-3; D unresolved. Deletions cut 1 base from V and 0 bases from J, with 10 bases between. The germline gives CDR1 DFQATT, CDR2 SNEGSKA (reference sequence). CDR3 length equals 15 residues. The CDR3 DNA is TGCAGTGCTAGAGGGGTAGGAAGCTCTGGAAACACCATATATTTT. Amino acid sequence: CSARGVGSSGNTIYF.

The J gene is TRBJ1-5, the V gene TRBV10-3, with 7 bases aligning to TRBD1. The CDR3 consists of 15 residues. J lost 2 bases, V lost 7 bases, and 8 bases had no gene match. The germline V gene encodes CDR1 ENHRY and CDR2 SYGVKD. The CDR3 coding sequence is TGTGCCATCAAGGGCGACAGGGCAGGCAATCAGCCCCAGCATTTT. This translates into CAIKGDRAGNQPQHF.